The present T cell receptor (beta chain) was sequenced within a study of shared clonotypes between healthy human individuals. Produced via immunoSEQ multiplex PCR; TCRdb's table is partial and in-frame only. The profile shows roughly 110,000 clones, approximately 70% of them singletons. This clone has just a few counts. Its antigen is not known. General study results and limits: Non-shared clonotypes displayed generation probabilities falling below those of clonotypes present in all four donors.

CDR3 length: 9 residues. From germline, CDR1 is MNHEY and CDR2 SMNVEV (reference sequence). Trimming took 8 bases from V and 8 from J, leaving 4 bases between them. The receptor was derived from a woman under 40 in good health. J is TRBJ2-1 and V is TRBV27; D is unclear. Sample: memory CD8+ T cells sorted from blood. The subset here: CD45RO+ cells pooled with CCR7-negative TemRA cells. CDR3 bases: TGTGCCAGCGGGTATGAGCAGTTCTTC. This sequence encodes CASGYEQFF.